These 8 T cell receptor beta chains share one sample of origin, sequenced in a study of blood T cell repertoires in COVID-19. Assay: immunoSEQ multiplex PCR; the TCRdb copy retains only in-frame clones and omits some. The sample contains more than 150,000 clones, 75% to 85% of which appear only once. Sequencing was done on a sample of peripheral blood. The receptors derive from a woman older than 75 with COVID-19, enrolled during active disease.

The chain is built from TRBV18 and TRBJ2-7; 8 bases match TRBD2. The CDR3 is made up of 15 amino acids. Trimming cost V 3 bases and J 5 bases; bases outside gene matches: 9. The germline V gene encodes CDR1 KGHSH and CDR2 LQKENI. The CDR3 DNA sequence: TGTGCCAGCTCACCTGGGGCAGCGGGAGCCCACGAGCAGTACTTC. The encoded protein is CASSPGAAGAHEQYF.

This clone was counted a single time. The V and J genes are TRBV19 and TRBJ1-5; tentatively, D is TRBD1 (5 bases). CDR3 length: 15 residues. V lost 3 bases and J lost 2, with 11 bases in between. The germline V gene has CDR1 LNHDA and CDR2 SQIVND (reference sequence). The CDR3 DNA reads as TGTGCCAGTAGTATCCAGGGTGGAGGCAATCAGCCCCAGCATTTT. This translates into CASSIQGGGNQPQHF.

This chain connects TRBV19 to TRBJ1-1; 9 bases fit TRBD1. CDR1 and CDR2 from the germline V gene are LNHDA and SQIVND (reference sequence). Trimming at V came to 1 base and at J to 5 bases, leaving 5 bases not matched to a gene. This CDR3 region has 15 residues. CDR3 nucleotides: TGTGCCAGTAGTATAGGGACAGGGGAAGGAACTGAAGCTTTCTTT. Protein sequence: CASSIGTGEGTEAFF.

The chain joins TRBV13 to TRBJ2-7; tentatively, D is TRBD2 (6 bases). Trimming removed 4 bases from V and 0 bases from J, with 7 bases in between. The CDR3 is 13 residues long. Germline V gene data show CDR1 as PRHDT and CDR2 as FYEKMQ (reference sequence). This chain's CDR3 is CASSWDSSYEQYF. In DNA form, the CDR3 reads TGTGCCAGCAGCTGGGACTCCTCCTACGAGCAGTACTTC.

This clone was found a few times. The chain employs TRBV2 and TRBJ1-3; D is ambiguous. The CDR3 contains 16 residues. The V gene lost 2 bases and the J gene lost 0 bases, with 11 bases spanning the gap. CDR1 SNHLY and CDR2 FYNNEI come from the germline V gene. The CDR3 DNA is TGTGCCAGCAGTGAATGGTTAACGGTCTCTGGAAACACCATATATTTT. Residues: CASSEWLTVSGNTIYF.

This chain's CDR3 is CASSIDRYRGSGANTGELFF. CDR3 DNA: TGTGCCAGTAGTATAGATCGCTACAGGGGATCGGGCGCGAACACCGGGGAGCTGTTTTTT. The chain carries TRBV19 and TRBJ2-2; 7 bases match TRBD1. Germline V gene sequence: CDR1 LNHDA, CDR2 SQIVND (reference sequence). Trimming at V came to 0 bases and at J to 0 bases, leaving 13 bases not matched to a gene. The CDR3 has 20 residues. The entire variable domain, with the rest obtained from reference TRBV19 and TRBJ2-2, is as follows: DGGITQSPKYLFRKEGQNVTLSCEQNLNHDAMYWYRQDPGQGLRLIYYSQIVNDFQKGDIAEGYSVSREKKESFPLTVTSAQKNPTAFYLCASSIDRYRGSGANTGELFFGEGSRLTVL.

This clone was seen just once. The CDR3 nucleotides read TGTGCCAGCAGCTTGGCGGGACTGAACACCGGGGAGCTGTTTTTT. This sequence encodes CASSLAGLNTGELFF. V usage is TRBV7-9 and J usage is TRBJ2-2; weak D call: TRBD2 (6 bases). The CDR3 covers 15 residues. With 3 bases removed from V and 1 base from J, the gap between germline ends came to 9 bases. The germline CDR1 and CDR2 sequences are SEHNR and FQNEAQ (reference sequence).

This clone was detected a few times. The V call is TRBV15, the J call TRBJ2-5, with D tentatively TRBD2 (7 bases). Germline CDR1 reads LNHNV; CDR2 reads YYDKDF (reference sequence). V gave up 3 bases and J gave up 0 bases, with 14 bases separating them. The CDR3 loop spans 16 amino acids. This CDR3 is CATSRGGGGYQETQYF. In nucleotides, the CDR3 is TGTGCCACCAGCAGGGGAGGGGGGGGATACCAAGAGACCCAGTACTTC.